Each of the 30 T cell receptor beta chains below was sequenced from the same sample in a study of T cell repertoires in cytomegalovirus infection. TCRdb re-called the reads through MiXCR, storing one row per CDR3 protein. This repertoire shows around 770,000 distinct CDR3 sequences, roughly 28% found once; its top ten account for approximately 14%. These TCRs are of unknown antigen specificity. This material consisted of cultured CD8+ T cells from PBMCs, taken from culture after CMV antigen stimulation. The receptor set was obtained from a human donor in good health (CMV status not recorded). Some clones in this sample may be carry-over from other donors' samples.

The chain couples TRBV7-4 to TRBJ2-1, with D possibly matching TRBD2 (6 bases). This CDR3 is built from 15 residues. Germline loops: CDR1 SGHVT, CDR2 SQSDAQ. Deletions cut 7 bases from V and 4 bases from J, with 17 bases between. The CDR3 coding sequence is TGTGCCAGCAACCTCAGGGACTGGCGTTACAATGAGCAGTTCTTC. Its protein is CASNLRDWRYNEQFF.

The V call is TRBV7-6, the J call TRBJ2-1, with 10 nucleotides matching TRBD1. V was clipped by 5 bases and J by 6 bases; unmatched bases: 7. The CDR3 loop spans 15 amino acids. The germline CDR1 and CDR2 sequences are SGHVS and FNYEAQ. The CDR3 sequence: CASSNPGQGLNEQFF. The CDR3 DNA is TGTGCCAGCAGCAACCCGGGACAGGGGCTCAATGAGCAGTTCTTC.

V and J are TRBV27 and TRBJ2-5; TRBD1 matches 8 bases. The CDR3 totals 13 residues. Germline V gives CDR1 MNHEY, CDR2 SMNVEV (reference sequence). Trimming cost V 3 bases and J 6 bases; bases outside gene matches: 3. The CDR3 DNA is TGTGCCAGCAGTTTCGGGACAGGTCAGACCCAGTACTTC. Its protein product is CASSFGTGQTQYF.

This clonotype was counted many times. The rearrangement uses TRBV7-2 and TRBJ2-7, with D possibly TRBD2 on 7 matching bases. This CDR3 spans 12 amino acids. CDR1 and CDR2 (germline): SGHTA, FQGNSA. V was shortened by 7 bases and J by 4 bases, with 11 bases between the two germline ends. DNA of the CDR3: TGTGCCAGCAAGGGGGGGGGGTACGAGCAGTACTTC. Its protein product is CASKGGGYEQYF.

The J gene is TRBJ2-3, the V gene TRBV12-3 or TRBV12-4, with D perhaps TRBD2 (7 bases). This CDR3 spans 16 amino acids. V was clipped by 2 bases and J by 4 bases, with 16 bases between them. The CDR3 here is CASSLRAGAGADTQYF. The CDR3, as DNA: TGTGCCAGCAGTTTAAGGGCGGGGGCGGGAGCAGATACGCAGTATTTT.

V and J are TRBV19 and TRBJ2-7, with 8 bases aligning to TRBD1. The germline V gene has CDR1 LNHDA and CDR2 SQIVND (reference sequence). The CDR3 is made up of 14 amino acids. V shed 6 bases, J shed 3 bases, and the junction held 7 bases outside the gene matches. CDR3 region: CASRTGANFYEQYF. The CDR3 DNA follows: TGTGCCAGTAGGACAGGGGCAAACTTCTACGAGCAGTACTTC. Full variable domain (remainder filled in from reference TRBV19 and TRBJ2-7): DGGITQSPKYLFRKEGQNVTLSCEQNLNHDAMYWYRQDPGQGLRLIYYSQIVNDFQKGDIAEGYSVSREKKESFPLTVTSAQKNPTAFYLCASRTGANFYEQYFGPGTRLTVT.

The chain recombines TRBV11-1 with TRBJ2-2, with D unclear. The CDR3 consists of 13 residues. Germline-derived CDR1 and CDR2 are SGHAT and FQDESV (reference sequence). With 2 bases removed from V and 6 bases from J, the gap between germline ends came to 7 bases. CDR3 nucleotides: TGTGCCAGCAGCTTATCTACTGCCGGGGAGCTGTTTTTT. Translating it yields CASSLSTAGELFF.

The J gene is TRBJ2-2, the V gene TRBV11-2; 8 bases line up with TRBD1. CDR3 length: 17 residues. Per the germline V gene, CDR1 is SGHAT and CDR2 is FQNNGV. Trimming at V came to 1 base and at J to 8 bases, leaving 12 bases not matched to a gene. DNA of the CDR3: TGTGCCAGCAGCTTAGTATCCAGGGGGCTGAATGGGGGGGAGCTGTTTTTT. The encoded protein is CASSLVSRGLNGGELFF. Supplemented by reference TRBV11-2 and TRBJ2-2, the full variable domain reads EAGVAQSPRYKIIEKRQSVAFWCNPISGHATLYWYQQILGQGPKLLIQFQNNGVVDDSQLPKDRFSAERLKGVDSTLKIQPAKLEDSAVYLCASSLVSRGLNGGELFFGEGSRLTVL.

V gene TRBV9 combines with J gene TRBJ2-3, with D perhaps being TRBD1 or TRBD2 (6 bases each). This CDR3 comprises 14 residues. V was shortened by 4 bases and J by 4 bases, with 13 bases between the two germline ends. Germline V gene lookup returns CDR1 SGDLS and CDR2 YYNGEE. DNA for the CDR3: TGTGCCAGCAGCACCACAGGGAGGCCAGATACGCAGTATTTT. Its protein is CASSTTGRPDTQYF.

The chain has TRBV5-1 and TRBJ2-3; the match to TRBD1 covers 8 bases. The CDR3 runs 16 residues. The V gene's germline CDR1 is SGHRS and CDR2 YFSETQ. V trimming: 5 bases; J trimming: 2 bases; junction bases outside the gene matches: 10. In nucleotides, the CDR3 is TGCGCCAGCAGTATTGCAGGACAGGGAATCACAGATACGCAGTATTTT. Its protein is CASSIAGQGITDTQYF.

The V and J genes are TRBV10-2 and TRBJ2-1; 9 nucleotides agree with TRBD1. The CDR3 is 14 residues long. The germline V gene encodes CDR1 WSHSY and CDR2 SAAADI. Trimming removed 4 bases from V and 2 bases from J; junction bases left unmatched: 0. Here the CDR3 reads CASSGQGAYNEQFF. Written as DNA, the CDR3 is TGCGCCAGCAGTGGACAGGGGGCCTACAATGAGCAGTTCTTC.

The CDR3 is CATSPPFPDRSYNEQFF. CDR3 nucleotides: TGTGCCACCAGCCCTCCTTTCCCGGATCGCTCCTACAATGAGCAGTTCTTC. This sequence joins TRBV15 and TRBJ2-1; no reliable D call. V was clipped by 5 bases and J by 0 bases, with 17 bases between them. Per germline, CDR1 LNHNV and CDR2 YYDKDF (reference sequence). The CDR3 runs 17 residues.

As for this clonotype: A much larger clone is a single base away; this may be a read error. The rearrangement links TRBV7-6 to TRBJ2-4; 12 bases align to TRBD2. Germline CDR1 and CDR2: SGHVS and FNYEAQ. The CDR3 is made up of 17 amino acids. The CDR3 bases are TGTGCCAGCGGCTTATCCACTAGCGGGGGGACCAAAAACATTCAGTACTTC. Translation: CASGLSTSGGTKNIQYF.

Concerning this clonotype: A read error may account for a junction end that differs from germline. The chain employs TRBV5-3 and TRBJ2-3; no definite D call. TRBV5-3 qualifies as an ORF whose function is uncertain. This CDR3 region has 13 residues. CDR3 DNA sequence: TGTGCCAGCAGCTCCGGCCTCTTAGGTACGCAGTATTTT. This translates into CASSSGLLGTQYF.

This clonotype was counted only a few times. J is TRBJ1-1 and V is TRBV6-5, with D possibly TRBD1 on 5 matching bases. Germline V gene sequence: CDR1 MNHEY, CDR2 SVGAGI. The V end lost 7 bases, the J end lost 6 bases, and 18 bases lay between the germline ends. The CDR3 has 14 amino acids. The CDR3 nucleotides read TGTGCCAGCATAGACAGACCCGGCGTCGCTGAAGCTTTCTTT. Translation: CASIDRPGVAEAFF.

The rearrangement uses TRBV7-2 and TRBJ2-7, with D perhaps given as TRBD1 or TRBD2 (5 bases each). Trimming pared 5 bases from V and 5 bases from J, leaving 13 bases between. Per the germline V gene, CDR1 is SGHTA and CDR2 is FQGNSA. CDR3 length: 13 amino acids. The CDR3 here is CASSHRDGHEQYV. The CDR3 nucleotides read TGTGCCAGCAGCCACCGGGACGGCCACGAGCAGTACGTC.

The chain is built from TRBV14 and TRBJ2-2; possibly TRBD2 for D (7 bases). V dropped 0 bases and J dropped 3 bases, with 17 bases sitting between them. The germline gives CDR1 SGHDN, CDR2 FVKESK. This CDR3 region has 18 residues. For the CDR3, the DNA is TGTGCCAGCAGCCAAGAAGAAGGGGGGGACATTGACACCGGGGAGCTGTTTTTT. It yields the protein CASSQEEGGDIDTGELFF.

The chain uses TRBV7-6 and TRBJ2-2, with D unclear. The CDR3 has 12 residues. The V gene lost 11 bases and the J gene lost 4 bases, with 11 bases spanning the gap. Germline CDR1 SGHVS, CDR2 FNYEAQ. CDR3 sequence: CAASIGTGELFF. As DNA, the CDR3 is TGTGCCGCCTCGATAGGCACCGGGGAGCTGTTTTTT.

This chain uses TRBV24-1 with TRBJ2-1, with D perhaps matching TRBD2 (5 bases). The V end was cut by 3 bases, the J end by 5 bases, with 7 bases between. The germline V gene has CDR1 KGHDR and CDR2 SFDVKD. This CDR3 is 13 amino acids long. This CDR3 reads CATSDLGDNEQFF. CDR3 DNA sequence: TGTGCCACCAGTGATCTGGGAGACAATGAGCAGTTCTTC.

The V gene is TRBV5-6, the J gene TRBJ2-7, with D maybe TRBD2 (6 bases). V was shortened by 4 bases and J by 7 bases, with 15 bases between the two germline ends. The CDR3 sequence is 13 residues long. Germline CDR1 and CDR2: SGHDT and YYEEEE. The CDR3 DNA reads TGTGCCAGCAGCCCGACGGGGAGGCAGGAGCAGTACGTC. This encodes CASSPTGRQEQYV.

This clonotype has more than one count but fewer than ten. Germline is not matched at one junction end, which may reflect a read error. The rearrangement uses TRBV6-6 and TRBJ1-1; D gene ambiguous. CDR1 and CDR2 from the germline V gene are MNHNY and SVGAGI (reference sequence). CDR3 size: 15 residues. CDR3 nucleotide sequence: TGTGCCAGCAGTCACTCCCTATTATCGGAAGATGAAGCTTTCTTT. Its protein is CASSHSLLSEDEAFF.

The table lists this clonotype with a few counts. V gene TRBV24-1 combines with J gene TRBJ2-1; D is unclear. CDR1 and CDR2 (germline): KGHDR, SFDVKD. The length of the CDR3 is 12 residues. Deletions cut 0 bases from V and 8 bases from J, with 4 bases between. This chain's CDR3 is CATSDLVDEQFF. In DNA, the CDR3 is TGTGCCACCAGTGATTTGGTAGATGAGCAGTTCTTC.

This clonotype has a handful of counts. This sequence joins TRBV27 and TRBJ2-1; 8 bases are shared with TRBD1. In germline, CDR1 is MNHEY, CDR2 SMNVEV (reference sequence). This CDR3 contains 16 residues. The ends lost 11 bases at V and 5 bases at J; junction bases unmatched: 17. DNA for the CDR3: TGTGCCCCCTTAGCCCCTGGACAGGGAAAACACAATGAGCAGTTCTTC. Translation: CAPLAPGQGKHNEQFF.

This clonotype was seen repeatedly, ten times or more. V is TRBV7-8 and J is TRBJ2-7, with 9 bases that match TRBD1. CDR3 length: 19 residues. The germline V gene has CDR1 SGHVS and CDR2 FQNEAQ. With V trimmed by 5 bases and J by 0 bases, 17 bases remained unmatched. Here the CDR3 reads CASSAPGTGPGLTSYEQYF. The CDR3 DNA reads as TGTGCCAGCAGCGCGCCCGGGACAGGGCCTGGATTAACCTCCTACGAGCAGTACTTC.

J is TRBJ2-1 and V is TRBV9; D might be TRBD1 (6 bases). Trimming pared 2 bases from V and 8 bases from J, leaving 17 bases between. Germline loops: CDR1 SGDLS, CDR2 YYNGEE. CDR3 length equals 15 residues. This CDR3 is CASSVSGVGDDEQFF. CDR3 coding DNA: TGTGCCAGCAGCGTTTCAGGGGTCGGGGATGATGAGCAGTTCTTC.

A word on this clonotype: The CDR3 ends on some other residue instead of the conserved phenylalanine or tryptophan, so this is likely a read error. The chain's CDR3 is CASSLGGTGELFL. DNA of the CDR3: TGTGCCAGCAGTTTAGGCGGGACCGGGGAGCTGTTTTTA. This sequence joins TRBV27 and TRBJ2-2, with a possible D match to TRBD2 (5 bases). The germline V gene has CDR1 MNHEY and CDR2 SMNVEV (reference sequence). V was pared by 2 bases and J by 5 bases, with 6 bases between. The CDR3 totals 13 residues.

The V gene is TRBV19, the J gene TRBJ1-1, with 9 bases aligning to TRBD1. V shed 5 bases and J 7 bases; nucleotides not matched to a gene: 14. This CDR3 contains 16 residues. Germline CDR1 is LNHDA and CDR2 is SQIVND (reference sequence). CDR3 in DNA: TGTGCCAGTAGTGAGAAGACAGGGGGTATAAGGAATGAAGCTTTCTTT. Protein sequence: CASSEKTGGIRNEAFF.

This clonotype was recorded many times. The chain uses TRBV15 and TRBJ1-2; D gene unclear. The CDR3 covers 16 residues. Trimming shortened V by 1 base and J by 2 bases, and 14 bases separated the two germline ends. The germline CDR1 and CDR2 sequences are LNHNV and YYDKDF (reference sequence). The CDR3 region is CATSRGVRGSNYGYTF. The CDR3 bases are TGTGCCACCAGCAGAGGGGTTCGAGGAAGCAACTATGGCTACACCTTC.

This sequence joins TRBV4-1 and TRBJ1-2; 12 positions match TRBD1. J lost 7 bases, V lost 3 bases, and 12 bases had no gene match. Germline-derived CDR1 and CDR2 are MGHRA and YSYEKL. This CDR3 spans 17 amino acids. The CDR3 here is CASSHRGSGQGAGGYTF. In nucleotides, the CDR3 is TGCGCCAGCAGCCACCGAGGATCGGGACAGGGGGCGGGTGGCTACACCTTC.

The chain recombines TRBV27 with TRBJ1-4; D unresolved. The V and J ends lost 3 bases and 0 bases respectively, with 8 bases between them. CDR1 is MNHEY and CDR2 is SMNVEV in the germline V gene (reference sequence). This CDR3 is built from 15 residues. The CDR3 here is CASSFVYATNEKLFF. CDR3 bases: TGTGCCAGCAGTTTTGTCTACGCAACTAATGAAAAACTGTTTTTT.